The 30 T cell receptor beta chains given below trace back to one sample, sequenced in a study of cytomegalovirus exposure and HLA in healthy donors. The study ran its PCR with 60 Vbeta and 13 Jbeta primers. This table comes from immunoSEQ multiplex PCR, and its TCRdb copy is limited to in-frame clones, with some not included. The repertoire holds tens of thousands of clones, with 65% to 80% as singletons. Sequenced: PBMCs. The receptors come from a man between 40 and 49 years old in good health and CMV-seropositive.

The chain is built from TRBV29-1 and TRBJ2-3, with TRBD2 as a possible D gene (5 bases). V was clipped by 0 bases and J by 5 bases, with 9 bases between them. CDR1 and CDR2 from the germline V gene are SQVTM and ANQGSEA. This CDR3 contains 13 residues. The CDR3: CSVEDHGVDTQYF. The CDR3 DNA sequence: TGCAGCGTTGAAGATCACGGGGTAGATACGCAGTATTTT.

V usage is TRBV2 and J usage is TRBJ2-1; D remains ambiguous. V shed 6 bases and J shed 1 base, with 10 bases lying between them. Germline V gene lookup returns CDR1 SNHLY and CDR2 FYNNEI. The CDR3 sequence is 14 residues long. CDR3 sequence reads: CASRPPRSYNEQFF. The CDR3 DNA follows: TGTGCCAGCAGGCCCCCCCGGTCCTACAATGAGCAGTTCTTC.

The J gene is TRBJ1-4, the V gene TRBV5-1; no reliable D call. The V end lost 3 bases, the J end lost 0 bases, and 6 bases lay between the germline ends. Germline assignment: CDR1 SGHRS and CDR2 YFSETQ. CDR3 length equals 14 residues. The CDR3: CASSSTSTNEKLFF. In nucleotides, the CDR3 is TGCGCCAGCAGCTCGACATCAACTAATGAAAAACTGTTTTTT.

This clone has just one count. The CDR3 sequence: CASSLGLDTEAFF. The CDR3 DNA reads TGTGCCAGCAGCTTAGGGCTGGACACTGAAGCTTTCTTT. The chain is built from TRBV7-9 and TRBJ1-1; D gene ambiguous. CDR1 and CDR2 (germline): SEHNR, FQNEAQ (reference sequence). V dropped 1 base and J dropped 3 bases, with 6 bases sitting between them. The CDR3 contains 13 residues. The whole variable domain, filled in from reference TRBV7-9 and TRBJ1-1, reads DTGVSQNPRHKITKRGQNVTFRCDPISEHNRLYWYRQTLGQGPEFLTYFQNEAQLEKSRLLSDRFSAERPKGSFSTLEIQRTEQGDSAMYLCASSLGLDTEAFFGQGTRLTVV.

V is TRBV5-8 and J is TRBJ2-7; the D is unclear. This CDR3 is built from 15 residues. Per germline, CDR1 SGHTS and CDR2 YDEGEE. The germline V and J ends were trimmed by 1 base and 4 bases, with 15 bases remaining between them. The CDR3 is CASSLLSVLHYEQYF. In nucleotides, the CDR3 is TGTGCCAGCAGCTTGCTTTCGGTACTTCATTACGAGCAGTACTTC. The full variable domain, in which reference TRBV5-8 and TRBJ2-7 provide the parts outside the CDR3, is EAGVTQSPTHLIKTRGQQATLRCSPISGHTSVYWYQQALGLGLQFLLWYDEGEERNRGNFPPRFSGRQFPNYSSELNVNALELEDSALYLCASSLLSVLHYEQYFGPGTRLTVT.

The chain employs TRBV11-3 and TRBJ2-5, with D perhaps TRBD1 (6 bases). The germline CDR1 and CDR2 sequences are SGHNT and YENEEA. The CDR3 sequence is 16 residues long. Trimming left V 1 base short and J 5 bases short, with 17 bases between. Here the CDR3 reads CASSLVQGRGRETQYF. The CDR3 DNA sequence: TGTGCCAGCAGCTTAGTGCAGGGCAGGGGTCGCGAGACCCAGTACTTC.

This rearrangement joins TRBV6-5 to TRBJ1-3; no firm D call. This CDR3 region has 13 residues. Deletions cut 5 bases from V and 2 bases from J, with 7 bases between. Germline loops: CDR1 MNHEY, CDR2 SVGAGI. CDR3 bases: TGTGCCAGCAGTGGAGGAGCTGGAAACACCATATATTTT. Translated: CASSGGAGNTIYF.

This clone was seen once. The chain is built from TRBV4-1 and TRBJ1-6, with TRBD1 as a possible D gene (6 bases). The V gene's germline CDR1 is MGHRA and CDR2 YSYEKL. CDR3 size: 17 residues. Trimming stripped 0 bases from V and 2 bases from J, with 11 bases between. The CDR3 loop is CASSQDPGGPYNSPLHF. The CDR3, as DNA: TGCGCCAGCAGCCAAGATCCGGGGGGGCCCTATAATTCACCCCTCCACTTT.

This chain's CDR3 is CASSRTSSPRSYNEQFF. CDR3 sequence (DNA): TGTGCCAGCAGCCGGACTAGCTCCCCACGTTCCTACAATGAGCAGTTCTTC. The chain carries TRBV7-9 and TRBJ2-1; TRBD2 matches at 8 bases. V trimming: 5 bases; J trimming: 1 base; junction bases outside the gene matches: 10. The CDR3 extends over 17 amino acids. Germline V lookup: CDR1 SEHNR, CDR2 FQNEAQ (reference sequence). Full variable domain (outside the CDR3, taken from reference TRBV7-9 and TRBJ2-1): DTGVSQNPRHKITKRGQNVTFRCDPISEHNRLYWYRQTLGQGPEFLTYFQNEAQLEKSRLLSDRFSAERPKGSFSTLEIQRTEQGDSAMYLCASSRTSSPRSYNEQFFGPGTRLTVL.

J is TRBJ2-7 and V is TRBV5-4; 8 bases fit TRBD1. CDR3 length: 12 amino acids. V was pared by 5 bases and J by 10 bases, with 8 bases of the junction left unmatched. Germline V lookup: CDR1 SGHNT, CDR2 YYREEE (reference sequence). CDR3 sequence reads: CASRQGAGLQYF. The CDR3 DNA follows: TGTGCCAGCAGGCAGGGGGCAGGACTACAGTACTTC.

The chain couples TRBV4-3 to TRBJ2-1; a possible D gene is TRBD2 (7 bases). The V and J ends lost 4 bases and 6 bases respectively, with 28 bases between them. The germline V gene encodes CDR1 LGHNA and CDR2 YSLEER. The CDR3 sequence is 19 residues long. The CDR3 coding sequence is TGCGCCAGCAGCCCGTTGGCGGGGGCCAAATCCGGCCACCTCAATGAGCAGTTCTTC. As protein: CASSPLAGAKSGHLNEQFF.

The chain carries TRBV6-1 and TRBJ2-7; 12 bases agree with TRBD2. The trim removed 6 bases at V and 2 bases at J, leaving 5 bases unmatched. The CDR3 spans 15 residues. In germline, CDR1 is MNHNS, CDR2 SASEGT. The CDR3 region has the DNA TGTGCCAGCAGCTTGACTAGCGGGGGTCCCTACGAGCAGTACTTC. This codes for CASSLTSGGPYEQYF.

In its sample, this clone was seen a few times. The genes are TRBV4-3 and TRBJ1-4; TRBD1 aligns across 10 bases. V trimming: 3 bases; J trimming: 11 bases; junction bases outside the gene matches: 0. CDR3 size: 12 residues. The V gene's germline CDR1 is LGHNA and CDR2 YSLEER. The DNA of the CDR3 is TGCGCCAGCAGCCAGGACAGGGGGAAACTGTTTTTT. This codes for CASSQDRGKLFF.

The V and J genes are TRBV5-4 and TRBJ1-1; D is unclear. Germline V gives CDR1 SGHNT, CDR2 YYREEE (reference sequence). There are 14 residues in the CDR3. V dropped 4 bases and J dropped 4 bases, with 14 bases sitting between them. The CDR3 protein is CASSGGNWGTEAFF. CDR3 sequence (DNA): TGTGCCAGCAGCGGAGGGAACTGGGGCACTGAAGCTTTCTTT.

Here the CDR3 reads CAISESWDRARGGYTF. The CDR3 coding sequence is TGTGCCATCAGTGAGTCGTGGGACAGGGCCCGAGGTGGCTACACCTTC. This chain connects TRBV10-3 to TRBJ1-2; 9 bases line up with TRBD1. Germline V gene data show CDR1 as ENHRY and CDR2 as SYGVKD. The CDR3 totals 16 residues. J lost 7 bases, V lost 0 bases, and 9 bases had no gene match.

The gene calls are TRBV6-4 and TRBJ2-7; 9 bases match TRBD1. The germline V gene has CDR1 MRHNA and CDR2 SNTAGT. This CDR3 has 13 amino acids. V dropped 3 bases and J dropped 5; count of bases not matched to a gene: 2. CDR3 bases: TGTGCCAGCAGTGAGGACAGGGGTGACGAGCAGTACTTC. This translates into CASSEDRGDEQYF.

The chain combines TRBV4-2 with TRBJ2-1, with 16 bases matching TRBD2. Germline CDR1 LGHNA, CDR2 YNFKEQ. CDR3 length: 19 amino acids. V shed 0 bases and J 7 bases; nucleotides not matched to a gene: 9. CDR3 loop: CASSQDAPGLAGGLNEQFF. CDR3 bases: TGTGCCAGCAGCCAAGATGCCCCGGGACTAGCGGGGGGGTTGAATGAGCAGTTCTTC.

This clone was counted a few times. As DNA, the CDR3 is TGTGCCAGCAGCCTTTTTCCTCCTAGCGGGGGGGCACAGAGCACGCAGTATTTT. It yields the protein CASSLFPPSGGAQSTQYF. V and J are TRBV5-4 and TRBJ2-3; 12 bases match TRBD2. There are 18 residues in the CDR3. From germline, CDR1 is SGHNT and CDR2 YYREEE (reference sequence). V dropped 4 bases and J dropped 9; count of bases not matched to a gene: 18. The complete variable domain, with remaining parts taken from reference TRBV5-4 and TRBJ2-3, reads ETGVTQSPTHLIKTRGQQVTLRCSSQSGHNTVSWYQQALGQGPQFIFQYYREEENGRGNFPPRFSGLQFPNYSSELNVNALELDDSALYLCASSLFPPSGGAQSTQYFGPGTRLTVL.

The genes are TRBV6-5 and TRBJ2-2; perhaps TRBD2 as D (7 bases). There are 15 residues in the CDR3. Germline V gene data show CDR1 as MNHEY and CDR2 as SVGAGI. The V end was cut by 6 bases, the J end by 4 bases, with 15 bases between. Written as DNA, the CDR3 is TGTGCCAGCAGCGCGGGGGCCCCTGGCACCGGGGAGCTGTTTTTT. It is translated as CASSAGAPGTGELFF.

V usage is TRBV27 and J usage is TRBJ1-1, with a tentative D call TRBD1 (6 bases). The CDR3 is 11 residues long. Germline values: CDR1 MNHEY, CDR2 SMNVEV (reference sequence). Trimming removed 9 bases at V and 6 bases at J, with 11 bases between. The CDR3 loop is CARQGLAEAFF. The DNA of the CDR3 is TGTGCCAGACAGGGATTGGCTGAAGCTTTCTTT.

The chain employs TRBV19 and TRBJ1-2; D is unresolved. CDR3 length: 17 residues. Trimming took off 7 bases at V and 1 base at J, with 22 bases between the two ends. Germline assignment: CDR1 LNHDA and CDR2 SQIVND (reference sequence). The CDR3 protein is CASTLRTARVGNYGYTF. CDR3 nucleotide sequence: TGTGCCAGTACCCTTCGCACCGCGCGGGTGGGTAACTATGGCTACACCTTC. Full variable domain (missing parts from reference TRBV19 and TRBJ1-2): DGGITQSPKYLFRKEGQNVTLSCEQNLNHDAMYWYRQDPGQGLRLIYYSQIVNDFQKGDIAEGYSVSREKKESFPLTVTSAQKNPTAFYLCASTLRTARVGNYGYTFGSGTRLTVV.

This sequence joins TRBV18 and TRBJ2-5; TRBD1 matches 7 bases. V shed 3 bases and J 5 bases; nucleotides not matched to a gene: 6. Germline values: CDR1 KGHSH, CDR2 LQKENI. CDR3 length equals 14 residues. The CDR3 DNA sequence: TGTGCCAGCTCACCTATAGGGGGCGTGGAGACCCAGTACTTC. Residues: CASSPIGGVETQYF.

This chain joins TRBV5-1 and TRBJ2-1, with 8 bases that match TRBD1. Germline V gene sequence: CDR1 SGHRS, CDR2 YFSETQ. The CDR3 totals 15 residues. V lost 5 bases to trimming and J lost 3 bases; unmatched junction nucleotides: 7. The CDR3 DNA is TGCGCCAGCAGGATAGACAGGGGCAACTACAATGAGCAGTTCTTC. Protein product: CASRIDRGNYNEQFF.

The chain links TRBV9 to TRBJ1-6; D uncertain. The CDR3 runs to 14 residues. V was trimmed by 5 bases and J by 9 bases, leaving 15 bases between them. Germline V CDR1 and CDR2: SGDLS, YYNGEE. CDR3 amino acids: CASSQGRQGSPLHF. DNA for the CDR3: TGTGCCAGCAGTCAAGGAAGACAAGGTTCACCCCTCCACTTT.

This chain joins TRBV5-6 and TRBJ1-2, with 7 bases that match TRBD1. V was clipped by 4 bases and J by 4 bases; unmatched bases: 10. This CDR3 is 15 amino acids long. CDR1 and CDR2 from the germline V gene are SGHDT and YYEEEE. The CDR3 protein is CASSNEDRPPYGYTF. The CDR3 nucleotides are TGTGCCAGCAGCAACGAGGACAGGCCACCCTATGGCTACACCTTC.

The chain combines TRBV5-8 with TRBJ1-5; TRBD1 aligns across 10 bases. Germline V gene sequence: CDR1 SGHTS, CDR2 YDEGEE. J was trimmed by 5 bases and V by 0 bases; bases with no gene match: 2. CDR3 length equals 15 residues. The CDR3 protein is CASSLAGTGDQPQHF. The DNA of the CDR3 is TGTGCCAGCAGCTTGGCCGGGACAGGGGATCAGCCCCAGCATTTT.

The J gene is TRBJ1-2, the V gene TRBV27; a possible D gene is TRBD1 (6 bases). Germline V gene lookup returns CDR1 MNHEY and CDR2 SMNVEV (reference sequence). The CDR3 sequence is 11 residues long. V was cut by 11 bases and J by 7 bases, with 14 bases left in between. CDR3 bases: TGTGCCGCGCGGGGGGGCGGTGGCTACACCTTC. Its protein product is CAARGGGGYTF.

The chain has TRBV6-1 and TRBJ1-1; D remains ambiguous. This CDR3 has 13 amino acids. The V end lost 2 bases, the J end lost 7 bases, and 11 bases lay between the germline ends. Germline CDR1 is MNHNS and CDR2 is SASEGT. The CDR3 sequence is CASSEKWSGEAFF. In DNA, the CDR3 is TGTGCCAGCAGTGAAAAATGGAGCGGTGAAGCTTTCTTT.

Remarks on this clone: Different DNA sequences within this sample yield the same CDR3. The chain employs TRBV7-2 and TRBJ1-1; tentatively, D is TRBD1 (6 bases). V was pared by 0 bases and J by 4 bases, with 9 bases between. This CDR3 is built from 14 residues. CDR1 SGHTA and CDR2 FQGNSA come from the germline V gene. This CDR3 is CASSLAQGLTEAFF. The CDR3 DNA sequence: TGTGCCAGCAGCTTAGCACAGGGTCTCACTGAAGCTTTCTTT.

The V gene is TRBV6-1, the J gene TRBJ1-3; no clear D. V lost 3 bases, J lost 4 bases, and 16 bases lay in between. This CDR3 region has 16 residues. Germline V lookup: CDR1 MNHNS, CDR2 SASEGT. CDR3 nucleotide sequence: TGTGCCAGCAGTGAGAGGAGGCACCCCTCGGGAAACACCATATATTTT. Its protein product is CASSERRHPSGNTIYF.